This T cell receptor (beta chain) was recovered during a study of blood T cells in healthy people across ages. V shed 4 bases and J shed 4 bases, with 11 bases lying between them. Germline V gene data show CDR1 as SGHRS and CDR2 as YFSETQ. The CDR3 contains 13 residues. This clonotype came up a few times. Its matching antigen is unknown. Study-level results: A strong correlation was seen between TCR beta diversity and naive T cell percentage. Higher diversity, along with more naive CD4+ cells, distinguished long-lived donors from aged donors.

With a J-beta primer mix and a sample-barcoded 5' primer, a second PCR ran about 7 to 12 cycles. One entry per CDR3 protein, called by TCRdb with MiXCR from the 5' RACE reads. This table has 1.5 million or so distinct CDR3 sequences, roughly 40% appearing once. The material sequenced was blood. The chain is built from TRBV5-1 and TRBJ2-5; no clear D gene. This TCR was sampled from a woman aged 18-30 years in good health. CDR3 in amino acids: CASSPPSPETQYF. The CDR3 DNA follows: TGCGCCAGCAGCCCCCCGTCCCCAGAGACCCAGTACTTC.